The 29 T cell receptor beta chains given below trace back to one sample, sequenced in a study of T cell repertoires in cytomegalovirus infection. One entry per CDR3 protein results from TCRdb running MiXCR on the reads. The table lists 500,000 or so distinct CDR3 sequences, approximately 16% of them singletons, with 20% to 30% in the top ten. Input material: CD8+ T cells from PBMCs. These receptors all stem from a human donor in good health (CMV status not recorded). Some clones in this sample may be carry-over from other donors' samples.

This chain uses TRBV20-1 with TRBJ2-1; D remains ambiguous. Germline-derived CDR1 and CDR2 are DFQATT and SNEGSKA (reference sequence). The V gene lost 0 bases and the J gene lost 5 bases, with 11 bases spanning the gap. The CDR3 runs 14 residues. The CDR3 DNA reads TGCAGTGCTAGAGATTGGAGCATCGACAATGAGCAGTTCTTC. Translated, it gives CSARDWSIDNEQFF.

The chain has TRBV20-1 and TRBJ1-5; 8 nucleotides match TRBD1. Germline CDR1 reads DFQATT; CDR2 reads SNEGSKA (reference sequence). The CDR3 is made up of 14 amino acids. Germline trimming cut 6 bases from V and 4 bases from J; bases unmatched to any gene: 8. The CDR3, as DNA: TGCAGTGCAAGGACAGGGCGCACGAATCAGCCCCAGCATTTT. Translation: CSARTGRTNQPQHF.

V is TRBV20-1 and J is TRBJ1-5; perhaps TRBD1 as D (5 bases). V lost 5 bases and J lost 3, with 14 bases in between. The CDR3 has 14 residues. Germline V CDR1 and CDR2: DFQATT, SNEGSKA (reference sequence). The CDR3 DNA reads TGCAGTGCTCCTCTCCGGGGGTCCAATCAGCCCCAGCATTTT. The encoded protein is CSAPLRGSNQPQHF.

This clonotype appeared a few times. The CDR3 spells CSVGTGTPVGYEQYF. The CDR3 region has the DNA TGCAGCGTTGGAACGGGGACACCTGTGGGATACGAGCAGTACTTC. The chain employs TRBV29-1 and TRBJ2-7, with TRBD1 as a possible D gene (6 bases). This CDR3 has 15 residues. Germline V gene data show CDR1 as SQVTM and CDR2 as ANQGSEA. V gave up 4 bases and J gave up 4 bases, with 20 bases separating them.

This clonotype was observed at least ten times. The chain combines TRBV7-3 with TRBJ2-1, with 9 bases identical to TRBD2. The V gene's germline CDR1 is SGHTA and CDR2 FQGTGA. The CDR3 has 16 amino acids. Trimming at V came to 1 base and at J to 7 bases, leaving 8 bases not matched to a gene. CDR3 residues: CASSLRGGTSRNEQFF. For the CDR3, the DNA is TGTGCCAGCAGCTTAAGGGGGGGGACTAGCAGAAATGAGCAGTTCTTC.

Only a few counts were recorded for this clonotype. The CDR3 DNA reads TGTGCCAGCAGCAACGCGGGACTCTCCTTAAGTGGCGAGCAGTTCTTC. Amino acids: CASSNAGLSLSGEQFF. This sequence joins TRBV2 and TRBJ2-1; D is possibly TRBD2 (6 bases). There are 16 residues in the CDR3. V lost 6 bases and J 10 bases, leaving 25 bases between the germline ends. Germline lookup yields CDR1 SNHLY and CDR2 FYNNEI. Supplemented by reference TRBV2 and TRBJ2-1, the full variable domain reads EPEVTQTPSHQVTQMGQEVILRCVPISNHLYFYWYRQILGQKVEFLVSFYNNEISEKSEIFDDQFSVERPDGSNFTLKIRSTKLEDSAMYFCASSNAGLSLSGEQFFGPGTRLTVL.

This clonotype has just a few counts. CDR3 sequence: CASSAPSSGHPEAFF. The CDR3 DNA sequence: TGTGCCAGCAGTGCCCCCTCCTCAGGGCATCCTGAAGCTTTCTTT. This chain joins TRBV28 and TRBJ1-1, with a possible D match to TRBD1 (5 bases). V was cut by 5 bases and J by 6 bases, with 19 bases left in between. The V gene's germline CDR1 is MDHEN and CDR2 SYDVKM. The CDR3 consists of 15 residues.

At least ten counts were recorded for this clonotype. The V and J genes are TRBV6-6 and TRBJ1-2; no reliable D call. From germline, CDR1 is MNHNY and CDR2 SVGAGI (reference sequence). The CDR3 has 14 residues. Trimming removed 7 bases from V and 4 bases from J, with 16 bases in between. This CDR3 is CASTVNDNRYGYTF. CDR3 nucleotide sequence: TGTGCCAGCACTGTAAATGACAACCGCTATGGCTACACCTTC.

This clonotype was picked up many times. CDR3 sequence: CASSPETQAIQYF. The CDR3 DNA is TGTGCCAGCAGCCCGGAGACCCAGGCTATACAGTACTTC. The chain couples TRBV7-6 to TRBJ2-7, with D unresolved. The germline V gene has CDR1 SGHVS and CDR2 FNYEAQ. This CDR3 is built from 13 residues. The V end was cut by 5 bases, the J end by 10 bases, with 18 bases between.

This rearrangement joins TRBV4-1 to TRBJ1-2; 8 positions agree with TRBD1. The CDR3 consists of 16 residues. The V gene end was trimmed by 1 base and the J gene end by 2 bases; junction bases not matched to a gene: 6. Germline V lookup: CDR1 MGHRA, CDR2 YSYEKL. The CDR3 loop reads CASSQVLGQGNYGYTF. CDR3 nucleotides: TGCGCCAGCAGCCAAGTATTAGGACAGGGAAACTATGGCTACACCTTC.

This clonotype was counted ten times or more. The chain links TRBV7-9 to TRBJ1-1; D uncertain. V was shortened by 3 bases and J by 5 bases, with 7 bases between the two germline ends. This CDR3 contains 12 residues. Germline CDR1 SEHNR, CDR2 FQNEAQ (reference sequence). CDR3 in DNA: TGTGCCAGCAGCTTGGACGGGACTGAAGCTTTCTTT. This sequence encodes CASSLDGTEAFF.

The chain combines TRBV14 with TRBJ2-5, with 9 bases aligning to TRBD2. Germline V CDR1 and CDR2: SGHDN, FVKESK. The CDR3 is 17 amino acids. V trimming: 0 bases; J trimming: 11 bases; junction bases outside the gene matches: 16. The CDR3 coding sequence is TGTGCCAGCAGCCAAGAGGCGGGAGGGGTGTACCAAGAGATTCAGTACTTC. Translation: CASSQEAGGVYQEIQYF.

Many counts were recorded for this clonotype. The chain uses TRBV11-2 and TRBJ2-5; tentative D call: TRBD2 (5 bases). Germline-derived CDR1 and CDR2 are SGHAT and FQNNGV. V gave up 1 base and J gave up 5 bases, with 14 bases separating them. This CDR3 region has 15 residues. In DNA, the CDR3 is TGTGCCAGCAGCTTAGTTTCTAGCCTTCGGGAGACCCAGTACTTC. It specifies CASSLVSSLRETQYF.

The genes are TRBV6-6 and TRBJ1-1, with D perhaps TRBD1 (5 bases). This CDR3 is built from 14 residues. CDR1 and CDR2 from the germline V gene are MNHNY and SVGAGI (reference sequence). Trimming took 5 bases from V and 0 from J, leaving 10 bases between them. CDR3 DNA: TGTGCCAGCAGTCACCGGGGGGTGAACACTGAAGCTTTCTTT. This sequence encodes CASSHRGVNTEAFF.

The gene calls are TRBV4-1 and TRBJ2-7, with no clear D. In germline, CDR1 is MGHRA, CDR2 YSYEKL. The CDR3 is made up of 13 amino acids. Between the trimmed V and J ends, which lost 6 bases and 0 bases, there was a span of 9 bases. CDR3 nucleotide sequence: TGCGCCAGCAGGGGCCCGAGCTCCTACGAGCAGTACTTC. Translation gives CASRGPSSYEQYF.

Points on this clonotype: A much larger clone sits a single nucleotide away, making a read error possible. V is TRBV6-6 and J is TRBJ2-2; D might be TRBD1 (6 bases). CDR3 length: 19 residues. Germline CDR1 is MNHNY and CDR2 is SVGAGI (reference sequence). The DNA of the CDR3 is TGTTCCAGCAGTTACTCCCAACAGGGACCCAATTCCTACACCGGGGAGCTGTTTTTT. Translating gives CSSSYSQQGPNSYTGELFF.

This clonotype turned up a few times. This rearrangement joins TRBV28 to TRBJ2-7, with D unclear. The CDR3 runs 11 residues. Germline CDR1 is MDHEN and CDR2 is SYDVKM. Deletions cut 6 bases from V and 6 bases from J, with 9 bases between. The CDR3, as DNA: TGTGCCAGCAGAGCCCGAACCGAGCAGTACTTC. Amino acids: CASRARTEQYF.

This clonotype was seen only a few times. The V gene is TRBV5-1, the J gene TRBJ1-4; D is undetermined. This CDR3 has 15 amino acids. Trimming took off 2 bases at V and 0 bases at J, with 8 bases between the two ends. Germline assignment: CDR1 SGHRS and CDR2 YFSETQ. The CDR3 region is CASSFWAATNEKLFF. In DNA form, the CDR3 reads TGCGCCAGCAGCTTTTGGGCCGCAACTAATGAAAAACTGTTTTTT. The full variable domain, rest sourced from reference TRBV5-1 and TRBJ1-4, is KAGVTQTPRYLIKTRGQQVTLSCSPISGHRSVSWYQQTPGQGLQFLFEYFSETQRNKGNFPGRFSGRQFSNSRSEMNVSTLELGDSALYLCASSFWAATNEKLFFGSGTQLSVL.

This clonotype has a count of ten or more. CDR3 protein: CASSPRVPNQPQHF. DNA for the CDR3: TGTGCCAGCAGTCCTCGAGTTCCAAATCAGCCCCAGCATTTT. The rearrangement uses TRBV28 and TRBJ1-5; no definite D call. The V gene lost 5 bases and the J gene lost 4 bases, with 12 bases spanning the gap. This CDR3 spans 14 amino acids. Germline CDR1 and CDR2: MDHEN and SYDVKM.

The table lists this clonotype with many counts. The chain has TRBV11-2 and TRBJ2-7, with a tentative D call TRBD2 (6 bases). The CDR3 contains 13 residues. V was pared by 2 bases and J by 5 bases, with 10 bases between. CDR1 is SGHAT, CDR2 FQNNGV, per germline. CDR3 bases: TGTGCCAGCAGCTTATGGAGGGAACACGAGCAGTACTTC. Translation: CASSLWREHEQYF.

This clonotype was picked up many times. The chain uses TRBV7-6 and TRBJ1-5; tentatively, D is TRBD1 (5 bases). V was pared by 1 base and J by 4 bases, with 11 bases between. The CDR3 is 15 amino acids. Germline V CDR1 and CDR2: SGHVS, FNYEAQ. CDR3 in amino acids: CASSLDGAQNQPQHF. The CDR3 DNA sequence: TGTGCCAGCAGCTTAGACGGGGCCCAAAATCAGCCCCAGCATTTT.

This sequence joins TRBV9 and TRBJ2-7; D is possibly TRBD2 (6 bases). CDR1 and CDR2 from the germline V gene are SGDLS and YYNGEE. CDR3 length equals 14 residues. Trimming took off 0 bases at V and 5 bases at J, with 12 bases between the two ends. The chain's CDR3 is CASSVASGRNEQYF. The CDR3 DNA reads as TGTGCCAGCAGCGTAGCTTCAGGGAGGAACGAGCAGTACTTC. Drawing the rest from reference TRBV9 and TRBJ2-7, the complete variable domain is DSGVTQTPKHLITATGQRVTLRCSPRSGDLSVYWYQQSLDQGLQFLIQYYNGEERAKGNILERFSAQQFPDLHSELNLSSLELGDSALYFCASSVASGRNEQYFGPGTRLTVT.

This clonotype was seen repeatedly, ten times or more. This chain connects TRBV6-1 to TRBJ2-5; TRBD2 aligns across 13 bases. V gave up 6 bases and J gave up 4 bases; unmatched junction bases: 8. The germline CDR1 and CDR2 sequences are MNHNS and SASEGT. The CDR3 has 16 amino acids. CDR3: CASRRLAGGSRETQYF. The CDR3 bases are TGTGCCAGCAGGCGACTAGCGGGGGGATCGCGAGAGACCCAGTACTTC.

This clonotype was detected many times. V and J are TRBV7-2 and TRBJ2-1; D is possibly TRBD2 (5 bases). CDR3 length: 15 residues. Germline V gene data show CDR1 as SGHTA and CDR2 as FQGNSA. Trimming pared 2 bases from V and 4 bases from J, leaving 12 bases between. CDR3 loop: CASSLRRGSYNEQFF. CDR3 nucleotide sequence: TGTGCCAGCAGCTTACGTCGGGGTTCGTACAATGAGCAGTTCTTC. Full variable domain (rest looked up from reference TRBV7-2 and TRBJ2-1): GAGVSQSPSNKVTEKGKDVELRCDPISGHTALYWYRQSLGQGLEFLIYFQGNSAPDKSGLPSDRFSAERTGGSVSTLTIQRTQQEDSAVYLCASSLRRGSYNEQFFGPGTRLTVL.

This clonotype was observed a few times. CDR3 sequence reads: CASSPVPAPYNEQFF. CDR3 nucleotide sequence: TGTGCCAGCAGTCCCGTCCCTGCCCCCTACAATGAGCAGTTCTTC. This chain uses TRBV27 with TRBJ2-1; unclear D gene. Germline CDR1 and CDR2: MNHEY and SMNVEV (reference sequence). The V end lost 5 bases, the J end lost 2 bases, and 13 bases lay between the germline ends. This CDR3 is built from 15 residues.

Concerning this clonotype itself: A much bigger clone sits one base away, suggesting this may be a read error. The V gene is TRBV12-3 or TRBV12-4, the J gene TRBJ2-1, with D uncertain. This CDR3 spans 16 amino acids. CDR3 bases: TGTGCCAGCAGTTTAGATGACGGACCGAGCCCCAATGAGGAGTTCTTC. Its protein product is CASSLDDGPSPNEEFF.

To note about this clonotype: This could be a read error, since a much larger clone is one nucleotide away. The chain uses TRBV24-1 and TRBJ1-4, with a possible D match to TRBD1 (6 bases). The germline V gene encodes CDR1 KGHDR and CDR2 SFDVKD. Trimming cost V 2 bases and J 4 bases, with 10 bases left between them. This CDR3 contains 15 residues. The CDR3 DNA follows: TGTGCCACCAGTGATTCGGGGACAAATAATGAAAAACTGTTTTTT. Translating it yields CATSDSGTNNEKLFF.

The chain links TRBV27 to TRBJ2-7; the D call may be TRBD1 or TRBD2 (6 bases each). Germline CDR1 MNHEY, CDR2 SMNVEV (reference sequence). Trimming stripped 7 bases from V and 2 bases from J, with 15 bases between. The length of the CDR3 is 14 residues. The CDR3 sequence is CASTQTGAPYEQYF. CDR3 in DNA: TGTGCCAGCACCCAAACGGGGGCCCCCTACGAGCAGTACTTC.

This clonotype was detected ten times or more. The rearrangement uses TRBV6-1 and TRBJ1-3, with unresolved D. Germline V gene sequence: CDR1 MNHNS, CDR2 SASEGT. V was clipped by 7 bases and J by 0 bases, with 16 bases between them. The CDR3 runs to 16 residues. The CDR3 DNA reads TGTGCCAGCACTGCCGGCAGGCGAAGCTCTGGAAACACCATATATTTT. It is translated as CASTAGRRSSGNTIYF.